Below are 32 T cell receptor beta chains sequenced from a single sample in a study of chemoradiotherapy in HPV16-positive cancers. Clones were read by immunoSEQ multiplex PCR, and TCRdb kept only the in-frame ones, dropping some. This sample has fewer than 18,000 clones, with over 70% found just once. Sample collection occurred from a patient who underwent chemoradiotherapy. The receptors originated from a human donor with HPV-associated anogenital cancer.

The chain links TRBV7-3 to TRBJ2-1; TRBD2 might be the D (6 bases). V was pared by 2 bases and J by 0 bases, with 17 bases between. Germline assignment: CDR1 SGHTA and CDR2 FQGTGA. This CDR3 contains 18 residues. CDR3 coding DNA: TGTGCCAGCAGCTTACGGCCCGGGACTTCGCGCTCCTACAATGAGCAGTTCTTC. This gives the protein CASSLRPGTSRSYNEQFF.

The chain couples TRBV7-6 to TRBJ1-5, with D unresolved. V lost 1 base to trimming and J lost 4 bases, with 5 bases between them. CDR1 is SGHVS and CDR2 is FNYEAQ in the germline V gene. CDR3 length: 13 residues. The CDR3 reads CASSLVKNQPQHF. For the CDR3, the DNA is TGTGCCAGCAGCTTAGTAAAAAATCAGCCCCAGCATTTT. Based on the CDR3 plus reference TRBV7-6 and TRBJ1-5, the full variable domain is GAGVSQSPRYKVTKRGQDVALRCDPISGHVSLYWYRQALGQGPEFLTYFNYEAQQDKSGLPNDRFSAERPEGSISTLTIQRTEQRDSAMYRCASSLVKNQPQHFGDGTRLSIL.

This chain joins TRBV7-2 and TRBJ2-2; D gene uncertain. Germline V gene sequence: CDR1 SGHTA, CDR2 FQGNSA. This CDR3 contains 15 residues. V shed 3 bases and J shed 0 bases, with 8 bases lying between them. In DNA form, the CDR3 reads TGTGCCAGCAGCTTTTCGACTGCGAACACCGGGGAGCTGTTTTTT. Encoded protein: CASSFSTANTGELFF.

The V gene is TRBV7-9, the J gene TRBJ1-2, with D unclear. The CDR3 consists of 12 residues. Germline V gives CDR1 SEHNR, CDR2 FQNEAQ (reference sequence). V shed 5 bases and J shed 6 bases, with 10 bases lying between them. CDR3 coding DNA: TGTGCCAGCAGCGGAACGACTCATGGCTACACCTTC. This gives the protein CASSGTTHGYTF. The variable domain in full, completed from reference TRBV7-9 and TRBJ1-2, reads DTGVSQNPRHKITKRGQNVTFRCDPISEHNRLYWYRQTLGQGPEFLTYFQNEAQLEKSRLLSDRFSAERPKGSFSTLEIQRTEQGDSAMYLCASSGTTHGYTFGSGTRLTVV.

The chain combines TRBV30 with TRBJ2-5; D is perhaps TRBD1 (6 bases). The CDR3 spans 14 residues. The germline CDR1 and CDR2 sequences are GTSNPN and SVGIG (reference sequence). V shed 3 bases and J shed 2 bases, with 13 bases lying between them. The CDR3 coding sequence is TGTGCCTGGAGGGCCTGGGACAAGCAAGAGACCCAGTACTTC. This encodes CAWRAWDKQETQYF.

This chain links TRBV12-5 with TRBJ1-6; D perhaps matches TRBD1 (5 bases). The CDR3 is made up of 16 amino acids. The V gene's germline CDR1 is LGHNT and CDR2 FRNRAP. V was shortened by 3 bases and J by 4 bases, with 13 bases between the two germline ends. The DNA of the CDR3 is TGTGCTAGTGGTTTCCTCATAGAGGGGTATAATTCACCCCTCCACTTT. This translates into CASGFLIEGYNSPLHF.

The rearrangement joins TRBV5-6 to TRBJ1-2, with 9 nucleotides matching TRBD1. The V segment lost 4 bases and the J segment 4 bases; nucleotides outside the gene matches: 8. In germline, CDR1 is SGHDT, CDR2 YYEEEE. This CDR3 spans 15 amino acids. Written as DNA, the CDR3 is TGTGCCAGCAGCCCTACCGGGACAGGGATCTATGGCTACACCTTC. This sequence encodes CASSPTGTGIYGYTF.

The chain employs TRBV11-1 and TRBJ2-5; tentatively, D is TRBD1 or TRBD2 (5 bases each). This CDR3 region has 15 residues. V was shortened by 6 bases and J by 2 bases, with 16 bases between the two germline ends. Germline assignment: CDR1 SGHAT and CDR2 FQDESV (reference sequence). The DNA of the CDR3 is TGTGCCAGCAGGTCCGGGACCCGAGCTCAAGAGACCCAGTACTTC. Residues: CASRSGTRAQETQYF. Using reference TRBV11-1 and TRBJ2-5 for the parts outside the CDR3, the full variable domain is EAEVAQSPRYKITEKSQAVAFWCDPISGHATLYWYRQILGQGPELLVQFQDESVVDDSQLPKDRFSAERLKGVDSTLKIQPAELGDSAMYLCASRSGTRAQETQYFGPGTRLLVL.

The rearrangement joins TRBV5-6 to TRBJ2-7; D remains ambiguous. The CDR3 extends over 14 amino acids. The germline gives CDR1 SGHDT, CDR2 YYEEEE. V lost 0 bases and J lost 0, with 7 bases in between. The chain's CDR3 is CASSLGVDSYEQYF. The CDR3 DNA follows: TGTGCCAGCAGCTTGGGGGTAGACTCCTACGAGCAGTACTTC.

The V gene is TRBV6-6, the J gene TRBJ1-2, with TRBD1 matching 8 bases. CDR1 and CDR2 from the germline V gene are MNHNY and SVGAGI (reference sequence). With 4 bases clipped from V and 4 bases from J, the junction kept 5 bases outside the gene matches. The CDR3 is made up of 14 amino acids. The chain's CDR3 is CASSWTGRTYGYTF. CDR3 coding DNA: TGTGCCAGCAGTTGGACAGGGCGGACCTATGGCTACACCTTC.

The rearrangement uses TRBV4-3 and TRBJ2-7; D uncertain. The CDR3 contains 14 residues. The V and J ends lost 4 bases and 1 base respectively, with 11 bases between them. Germline V gene sequence: CDR1 LGHNA, CDR2 YSLEER. The CDR3 bases are TGCGCCAGCAGCCCTGCGGTCCAATCCTACGAGCAGTACTTC. It codes for CASSPAVQSYEQYF.

This sequence joins TRBV7-2 and TRBJ2-1, with D perhaps given as TRBD1 or TRBD2 (5 bases each). This CDR3 has 14 amino acids. V lost 2 bases and J lost 8, with 13 bases in between. Germline loops: CDR1 SGHTA, CDR2 FQGNSA. The CDR3 loop is CASSLRLQGDEQFF. CDR3 coding DNA: TGTGCCAGCAGCTTAAGACTACAAGGGGATGAGCAGTTCTTC.

Concerning this clone itself: The limits of the CDR3 on the DNA are not certain, so only TCRdb's listed CDR3 is given. V is TRBV30 and J is TRBJ2-1; TRBD2, as called in the table, went unchecked against the DNA. CDR1 is GTSNPN, CDR2 SVGIG, per germline (reference sequence). Both ends counted, the CDR3 spans 13 residues. The CDR3 is CAWSIVAGGALVF.

This sequence joins TRBV7-3 and TRBJ2-1; D is uncertain. The CDR3 sequence is 14 residues long. V was cut by 1 base and J by 8 bases, with 12 bases left in between. CDR1 is SGHTA, CDR2 FQGTGA, per germline. The CDR3 sequence: CASSLNPRDDEQFF. The CDR3 DNA reads as TGTGCCAGCAGCTTAAACCCGCGAGACGATGAGCAGTTCTTC.

The J gene is TRBJ2-1, the V gene TRBV11-3, with TRBD2 identical over 10 bases. The junction had 2 bases not matched to a gene; V was cut back by 3 bases and J by 3 bases. Germline V gene data show CDR1 as SGHNT and CDR2 as YENEEA. The CDR3 length is 15 residues. CDR3 residues: CASSFSGGHYNEQFF. For the CDR3, the DNA is TGTGCCAGCAGCTTTAGCGGGGGGCACTACAATGAGCAGTTCTTC. Combining the CDR3 with reference TRBV11-3 and TRBJ2-1 gives the whole variable domain EAGVVQSPRYKIIEKKQPVAFWCNPISGHNTLYWYLQNLGQGPELLIRYENEEAVDDSQLPKDRFSAERLKGVDSTLKIQPAELGDSAVYLCASSFSGGHYNEQFFGPGTRLTVL.

The rearrangement links TRBV4-1 to TRBJ1-6, with 7 bases that match TRBD1. Germline V gene lookup returns CDR1 MGHRA and CDR2 YSYEKL. Trimming cost V 0 bases and J 8 bases; bases outside gene matches: 7. The CDR3 covers 16 residues. The CDR3 coding sequence is TGCGCCAGCAGCCAAGAACTGGGACAGTTGTATTCACCCCTCCACTTT. Its translation is CASSQELGQLYSPLHF.

The chain recombines TRBV15 with TRBJ1-2; maybe TRBD1 (5 bases). The CDR3 totals 15 residues. V was cut by 3 bases and J by 7 bases, with 18 bases left in between. Germline CDR1 LNHNV, CDR2 YYDKDF (reference sequence). CDR3 DNA sequence: TGTGCCACCAGCAGTAATGGGGGGATATACGGTGGCTACACCTTC. Its protein product is CATSSNGGIYGGYTF.

This chain links TRBV6-5 with TRBJ2-7; TRBD2 might be the D (6 bases). The V gene lost 1 base and the J gene lost 7 bases, with 20 bases spanning the gap. Per the germline V gene, CDR1 is MNHEY and CDR2 is SVGAGI. The CDR3 loop spans 16 amino acids. This CDR3 reads CASSYYGGARMGEQYF. The CDR3 nucleotides are TGTGCCAGCAGTTACTACGGGGGAGCCAGGATGGGTGAGCAGTACTTC.

The chain has TRBV9 and TRBJ2-6, with a tentative D call TRBD2 (6 bases). The CDR3 length is 18 residues. V lost 6 bases and J 0 bases, leaving 19 bases between the germline ends. Germline-derived CDR1 and CDR2 are SGDLS and YYNGEE. The CDR3 reads CASTLGGASDSGANVLTF. CDR3 DNA sequence: TGTGCCAGCACCCTCGGAGGGGCCTCGGACTCTGGGGCCAACGTCCTGACTTTC.

The CDR3 region is CARNNDREVYEQYF. CDR3 in DNA: TGTGCCAGAAACAACGACCGGGAAGTCTACGAGCAGTACTTC. The genes are TRBV21-1 and TRBJ2-7; TRBD2 was called by the table and not checked on the DNA. TRBV21-1 is tagged as a pseudogene. This CDR3 is built from 14 residues.

V usage is TRBV30 and J usage is TRBJ1-3; D is uncertain. Germline-derived CDR1 and CDR2 are GTSNPN and SVGIG (reference sequence). This CDR3 is 14 amino acids long. Trimming removed 4 bases from V and 7 bases from J, with 17 bases in between. CDR3 nucleotides: TGTGCCTGGAACGCAGTAGGAAAGGTCAACACCATATATTTT. It codes for CAWNAVGKVNTIYF.

This clone was seen a few times. The V and J genes are TRBV19 and TRBJ1-2; D might be TRBD1 (6 bases). Deletions cut 4 bases from V and 4 bases from J, with 16 bases between. The CDR3 has 15 residues. Germline V lookup: CDR1 LNHDA, CDR2 SQIVND (reference sequence). The CDR3: CASSTQSGGRYGYTF. The CDR3 DNA sequence: TGTGCCAGTAGTACCCAATCCGGGGGCCGCTATGGCTACACCTTC.

This clone was picked up one time. The J gene is TRBJ2-7, the V gene TRBV29-1; possible D gene TRBD1, 6 bases. CDR1 and CDR2 from the germline V gene are SQVTM and ANQGSEA. V shed 6 bases and J shed 4 bases, with 16 bases lying between them. This CDR3 is built from 13 residues. CDR3 amino acids: CSVLDGQRYEQYF. CDR3 coding DNA: TGCAGCGTGCTGGACGGACAGAGGTACGAGCAGTACTTC.

V usage is TRBV7-8 and J usage is TRBJ1-1; 8 bases agree with TRBD1. Germline V CDR1 and CDR2: SGHVS, FQNEAQ. There are 17 residues in the CDR3. With 10 bases clipped from V and 1 base from J, the junction kept 17 bases outside the gene matches. For the CDR3, the DNA is TGTGCCACCAAACCTGACAGGGGACGGGTGTGGAACACTGAAGCTTTCTTT. It translates to CATKPDRGRVWNTEAFF.

This chain joins TRBV28 and TRBJ2-7, with D possibly TRBD2 on 7 matching bases. Germline loops: CDR1 MDHEN, CDR2 SYDVKM. This CDR3 has 15 amino acids. Trimming left V 5 bases short and J 2 bases short, with 16 bases between. CDR3: CASSQAGASAYEQYF. The CDR3 bases are TGTGCCAGCAGTCAGGCGGGGGCTAGCGCCTACGAGCAGTACTTC.

This clone was recorded once. The V gene is TRBV19, the J gene TRBJ1-1, with D possibly matching TRBD1 (5 bases). There are 12 residues in the CDR3. V was shortened by 6 bases and J by 8 bases, with 13 bases between the two germline ends. Germline CDR1 LNHDA, CDR2 SQIVND (reference sequence). CDR3 residues: CASRYVTEEAFF. The CDR3 region has the DNA TGTGCCAGTAGATACGTGACAGAAGAAGCTTTCTTT. Variable domain in full (rest from reference TRBV19 and TRBJ1-1): DGGITQSPKYLFRKEGQNVTLSCEQNLNHDAMYWYRQDPGQGLRLIYYSQIVNDFQKGDIAEGYSVSREKKESFPLTVTSAQKNPTAFYLCASRYVTEEAFFGQGTRLTVV.

This chain uses TRBV4-3 with TRBJ2-1, with 14 nucleotides matching TRBD2. J lost 12 bases, V lost 5 bases, and 9 bases had no gene match. The CDR3 loop spans 15 amino acids. Germline V gene data show CDR1 as LGHNA and CDR2 as YSLEER. The CDR3 coding sequence is TGCGCCAGCAGCGGCGGGACTAGCGGGGGCATGAGGCAGTTCTTC. Translated, it gives CASSGGTSGGMRQFF.

The chain uses TRBV2 and TRBJ1-2; 8 nucleotides line up with TRBD1. This CDR3 is built from 14 residues. Unmatched junction bases numbered 9, after V lost 7 bases and J lost 5 bases. Germline V gives CDR1 SNHLY, CDR2 FYNNEI. CDR3 nucleotide sequence: TGTGCCAGCACTTCGGACAGGGATCGGTATGGCTACACCTTC. Its protein product is CASTSDRDRYGYTF.

The table lists this clone with a count of one. This chain uses TRBV13 with TRBJ2-6; D may correspond to TRBD1 or TRBD2 (5 bases each). Per the germline V gene, CDR1 is PRHDT and CDR2 is FYEKMQ (reference sequence). V gave up 2 bases and J gave up 4 bases, with 12 bases separating them. The CDR3 is made up of 16 amino acids. Here the CDR3 reads CASSLRGAGGANVLTF. DNA of the CDR3: TGTGCCAGCAGCTTAAGAGGGGCAGGGGGGGCCAACGTCCTGACTTTC.

The chain uses TRBV7-6 and TRBJ1-2; perhaps TRBD1 as D (5 bases). The ends were cut back, 5 bases at V and 6 bases at J, with 16 bases in the middle. The CDR3 length is 14 residues. The germline CDR1 and CDR2 sequences are SGHVS and FNYEAQ. CDR3 residues: CASSPIARANGYTF. The CDR3 DNA reads TGTGCCAGCAGCCCCATAGCCAGGGCAAATGGCTACACCTTC.

In this sample, this clone turned up once. The gene calls are TRBV5-1 and TRBJ2-2; TRBD1 matches at 7 bases. This CDR3 comprises 15 residues. Trimming removed 4 bases from V and 4 bases from J; junction bases left unmatched: 7. Germline V gives CDR1 SGHRS, CDR2 YFSETQ. DNA of the CDR3: TGCGCCAGCAGCCGTCACAGGGGTGGCACCGGGGAGCTGTTTTTT. Encoded protein: CASSRHRGGTGELFF.

This clone was recorded a few times. V is TRBV4-3 and J is TRBJ1-6, with D maybe TRBD1 (5 bases). The CDR3 has 14 residues. V was cut by 5 bases and J by 5 bases, with 10 bases left in between. In germline, CDR1 is LGHNA, CDR2 YSLEER. CDR3: CASSWDENNSPLHF. For the CDR3, the DNA is TGCGCCAGCAGCTGGGACGAAAATAATTCACCCCTCCACTTT.